The text below deals with one T cell receptor (beta chain). This entry comes from a study of blood T cell repertoires in COVID-19. Study overall: There were acute and convalescent COVID-19 samples, and they came from the United States, Italy and Spain. The analysed material was cDNA or gDNA that came from T cells, B-cell-depleted T cells, or PBMCs.

This CDR3 spans 14 amino acids. Germline V gives CDR1 MNHEY, CDR2 SVGAGI. V gave up 7 bases and J gave up 10 bases; unmatched junction bases: 15. As handled by the study authors: Using reference gene primer amplification, nucleated cell counts were estimated. This table comes from immunoSEQ multiplex PCR, and its TCRdb copy is limited to in-frame clones, with some not included. V and J calls plus clone size are reproduced from that table; the DNA served to infer D and trimming. The sample lists approximately 200,000 clones, 80% to 90% seen once, with around 0.96% in the top ten. The chain carries TRBV6-5 and TRBJ1-2; 7 bases align to TRBD1. This TCR was recovered from a middle-aged man with acute or convalescent COVID-19. The specimen sequenced was peripheral blood. In nucleotides, the CDR3 is TGTGCCAGCAAGAGGACAGGCTTGATCTCAGACTACACCTTC. Translated, it gives CASKRTGLISDYTF.